Below, one T cell receptor beta chain is given with its context. Antigen: not known. This sample is part of a study of T cells in tumors after PD-1 blockade. Study results and caveats: Approximately 43% of tumor TCR clonotypes were also found in blood.

The same primary tumor site was biopsied both before and after PD-1 blockade. Squamous cell carcinoma tissue after treatment was collected an average of 31 days into therapy. Template: tumor biopsy or peripheral blood genomic DNA, about 600-6,004 ng per sample. Repertoires were generated with immunoSEQ multiplex PCR, while TCRdb's copy carries only in-frame clones and drops some. The data show 12,000 to 15,000 clones, with roughly 70% seen just once and about 31% held by the top ten. The CDR3 covers 13 residues. Per the germline V gene, CDR1 is SGHDN and CDR2 is FVKESK. V lost 1 base, J lost 10 bases, and 8 bases lay in between.

The TCR comes from a human donor with cutaneous squamous cell carcinoma. Sequencing was performed on tumor tissue, taken after anti-PD-1 treatment. The V call is TRBV14, the J call TRBJ1-6; D not resolved. The CDR3 DNA sequence: TGTGCCAGCAGCCAAGCGCCGAGGTCACCCCTCCACTTT. Encoded protein: CASSQAPRSPLHF.